The 7 T cell receptor beta chains below were found in one sample sequenced in a study of OX40 agonist ivuxolimab in advanced cancers. Measured with immunoSEQ multiplex PCR; TCRdb has only the in-frame clones, and not every one. Of 45,000 or so clones detected, about nine tenths appear once; the ten largest clones hold 6.5% to 9%. The sequenced sample was CD4+ or CD8+ T cells sorted from blood, obtained in a trial of the OX40 agonist ivuxolimab. The receptors here all came from an adult with an advanced solid tumor such as melanoma, head and neck, liver or kidney cancer.

Only a few counts were recorded for this clone. This chain joins TRBV5-1 and TRBJ2-2, with 9 bases fitting TRBD1. V shed 4 bases and J 5 bases; nucleotides not matched to a gene: 6. This CDR3 comprises 15 residues. Germline-derived CDR1 and CDR2 are SGHRS and YFSETQ. CDR3 nucleotide sequence: TGCGCCAGCAGCCCACCGACAGGGGGGACCGGGGAGCTGTTTTTT. It translates to CASSPPTGGTGELFF.

The chain uses TRBV9 and TRBJ1-1; 7 nucleotides match TRBD1. Germline trimming cut 0 bases from V and 4 bases from J; bases unmatched to any gene: 6. Germline values: CDR1 SGDLS, CDR2 YYNGEE. The CDR3 has 15 amino acids. The CDR3 spells CASSVAGRGITEAFF. The CDR3 nucleotides read TGTGCCAGCAGCGTAGCGGGCAGGGGGATCACTGAAGCTTTCTTT.

This rearrangement joins TRBV7-9 to TRBJ2-1, with TRBD2 matching 10 bases. This CDR3 comprises 15 residues. The germline V gene has CDR1 SEHNR and CDR2 FQNEAQ (reference sequence). Trimming took 10 bases from V and 6 from J; bases not matched to a gene: 12. CDR3 coding DNA: TGTGCCACCTATCAGGCCAGGACTAGCGGCAATGAGCAGTTCTTC. This encodes CATYQARTSGNEQFF.

The V and J genes are TRBV30 and TRBJ1-3; D possibly corresponds to TRBD1 (6 bases). The germline V and J ends were trimmed by 2 bases and 3 bases, with 8 bases remaining between them. The CDR3 has 13 amino acids. Germline V gives CDR1 GTSNPN, CDR2 SVGIG (reference sequence). The CDR3 DNA reads TGTGCCTGGAGTATAGGGGGTGGAAACACCATATATTTT. Its translation is CAWSIGGGNTIYF.

Remarks on this clone: One junction end does not reproduce the germline sequence, and a read error may be involved. At the DNA level, this CDR3 is encoded by other sequences in the same sample as well. The chain carries TRBV6-5 and TRBJ1-3, with 8 bases lining up with TRBD1. This CDR3 contains 15 residues. CDR1 and CDR2 from the germline V gene are MNHEY and SVGAGI. CDR3 protein: CASSRTGFSGNTIYF. The CDR3 region has the DNA TGTGCCAGCAGCCGGACAGGGTTCTCTGGAAACACTATATATTTT.

The gene calls are TRBV14 and TRBJ2-3; D is undetermined. There are 14 residues in the CDR3. V gave up 4 bases and J gave up 0 bases, with 8 bases separating them. CDR1 is SGHDN and CDR2 is FVKESK in the germline V gene. CDR3 sequence (DNA): TGTGCCAGCAGCCCAGCCGGGAGCACAGATACGCAGTATTTT. Its translation is CASSPAGSTDTQYF.

The chain is built from TRBV6-6 and TRBJ1-5; 8 bases align to TRBD1. Germline CDR1 reads MNHNY; CDR2 reads SVGAGI (reference sequence). The CDR3 has 16 amino acids. After removal of 0 bases from V and 6 bases from J, the junction contained 7 bases not matched to a gene. The CDR3 sequence: CASSYSSSGGSQPQHF. As DNA, the CDR3 is TGTGCCAGCAGTTACTCAAGTTCAGGGGGCAGTCAGCCCCAGCATTTT.